This paragraph reports one TCR beta chain. Several immunoSEQ plates held equal portions of the genomic DNA taken from each subset. The protocol was immunoSEQ multiplex PCR, while the TCRdb copy is restricted to in-frame clones and leaves out a portion. The table lists 700,000 to 950,000 clones, about 96% of them singletons. Naive CD8 cells were CD45RO-negative, positively selected for CCR7, excluding terminally differentiated effector memory CD45RA+ cells. The sample comes from a study of shared clonotypes between healthy human individuals. CDR1 is SGHNT and CDR2 is YENEEA in the germline V gene. The CDR3 has 13 amino acids. V was shortened by 0 bases and J by 5 bases, with 4 bases between the two germline ends.

The rearrangement joins TRBV11-3 to TRBJ2-2, with D unresolved. The sample consisted of naive CD8+ T cells sorted from blood. This TCR derives from a man aged 30-40 years in good health. The CDR3 DNA reads TGTGCCAGCAGCTTAGAGGAAACCGGGGAGCTGTTTTTT. Protein product: CASSLEETGELFF.